The clone carrying this T cell receptor beta chain was seen ten or more times. Its target is not known. These data come from a study of T cells in Graves' hyperthyroidism and ophthalmopathy. Study summary: At initial diagnosis, before any treatment had begun, peripheral blood was obtained. Study results and limitations: Ophthalmopathy was separated from stable hyperthyroidism by a 13 V-J model. Peripheral blood also featured most of the thyroid clonotypes expanded above 0.001.

The PBMCs had their origin in less than 13 ml of fresh peripheral blood. The germline V gene encodes CDR1 KGHSH and CDR2 LQKENI. Trimming left V 5 bases short and J 2 bases short, with 8 bases between. The CDR3 is 13 residues long. Researchers amplified the TCR beta CDR3 regions from RNA transcripts. A first-round RT-PCR of the TCR CDR3 used the HTBI primer set. TCRdb used MiXCR to reprocess the multiplex PCR reads, holding one entry per CDR3 protein. The sample consists of about 400,000 distinct CDR3 sequences, around 16% of them appearing once. The sequence was collected from a woman aged 18-29 years with Graves' hyperthyroidism that later progressed to Graves' ophthalmopathy. J is TRBJ2-3 and V is TRBV18; D call uncertain. Input material: blood. CDR3 sequence: CASSDGNTDTQYF. The DNA for the CDR3 is TGTGCCAGCTCAGACGGAAACACAGATACGCAGTATTTT. Supplemented by reference TRBV18 and TRBJ2-3, the full variable domain reads NAGVMQNPRHLVRRRGQEARLRCSPMKGHSHVYWYRQLPEEGLKFMVYLQKENIIDESGMPKERFSAEFPKEGPSILRIQQVVRGDSAAYFCASSDGNTDTQYFGPGTRLTVL.